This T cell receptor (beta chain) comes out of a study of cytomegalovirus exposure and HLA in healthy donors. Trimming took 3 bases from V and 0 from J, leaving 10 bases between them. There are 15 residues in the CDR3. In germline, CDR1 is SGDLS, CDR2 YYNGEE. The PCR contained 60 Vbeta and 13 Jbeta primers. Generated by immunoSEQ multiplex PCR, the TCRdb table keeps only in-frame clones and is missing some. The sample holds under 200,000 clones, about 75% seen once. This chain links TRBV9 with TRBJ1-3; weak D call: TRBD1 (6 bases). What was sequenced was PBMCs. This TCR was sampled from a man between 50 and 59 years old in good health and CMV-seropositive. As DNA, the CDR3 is TGTGCCAGCAGCGAAGGGGGAGTCTCTGGAAACACCATATATTTT. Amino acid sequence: CASSEGGVSGNTIYF.